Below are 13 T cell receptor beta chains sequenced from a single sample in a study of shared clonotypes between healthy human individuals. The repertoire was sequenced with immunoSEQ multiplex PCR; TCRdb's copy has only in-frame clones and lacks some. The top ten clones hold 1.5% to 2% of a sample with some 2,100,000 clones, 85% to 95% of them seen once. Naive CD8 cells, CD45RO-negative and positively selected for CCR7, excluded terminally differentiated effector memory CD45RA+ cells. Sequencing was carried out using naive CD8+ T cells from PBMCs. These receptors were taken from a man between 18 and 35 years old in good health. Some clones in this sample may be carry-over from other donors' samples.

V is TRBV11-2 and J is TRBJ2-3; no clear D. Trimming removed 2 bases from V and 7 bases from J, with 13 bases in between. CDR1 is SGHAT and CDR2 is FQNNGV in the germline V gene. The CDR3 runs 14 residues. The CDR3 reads CASSLIRDRYTQYF. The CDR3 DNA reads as TGTGCCAGCAGCTTAATAAGGGATCGATATACGCAGTATTTT.

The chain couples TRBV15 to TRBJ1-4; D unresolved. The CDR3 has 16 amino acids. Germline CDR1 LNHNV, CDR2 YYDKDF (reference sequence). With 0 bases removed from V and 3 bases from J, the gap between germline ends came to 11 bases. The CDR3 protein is CATSRDRRFANEKLFF. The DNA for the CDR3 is TGTGCCACCAGCAGAGATCGGAGGTTTGCTAATGAAAAACTGTTTTTT.

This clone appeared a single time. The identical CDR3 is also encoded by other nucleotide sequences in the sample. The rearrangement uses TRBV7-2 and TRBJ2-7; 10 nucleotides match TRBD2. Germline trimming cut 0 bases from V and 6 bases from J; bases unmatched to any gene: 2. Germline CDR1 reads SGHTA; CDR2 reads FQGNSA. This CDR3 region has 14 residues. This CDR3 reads CASSLALAGVEQYF. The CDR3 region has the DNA TGTGCCAGCAGCTTAGCGCTAGCGGGAGTCGAGCAGTACTTC. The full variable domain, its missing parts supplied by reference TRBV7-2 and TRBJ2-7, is GAGVSQSPSNKVTEKGKDVELRCDPISGHTALYWYRQSLGQGLEFLIYFQGNSAPDKSGLPSDRFSAERTGGSVSTLTIQRTQQEDSAVYLCASSLALAGVEQYFGPGTRLTVT.

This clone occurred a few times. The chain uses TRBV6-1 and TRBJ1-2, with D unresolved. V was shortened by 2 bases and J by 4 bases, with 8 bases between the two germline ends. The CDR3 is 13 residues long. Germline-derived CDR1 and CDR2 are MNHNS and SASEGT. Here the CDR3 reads CASSELGLYGYTF. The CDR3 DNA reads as TGTGCCAGCAGTGAACTCGGCCTCTATGGCTACACCTTC.

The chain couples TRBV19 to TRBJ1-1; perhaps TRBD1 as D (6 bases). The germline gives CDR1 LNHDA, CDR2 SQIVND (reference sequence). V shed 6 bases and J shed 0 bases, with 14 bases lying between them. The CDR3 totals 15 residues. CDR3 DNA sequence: TGTGCCAGTAGCCACGACGGACAGCTGAACACTGAAGCTTTCTTT. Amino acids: CASSHDGQLNTEAFF.

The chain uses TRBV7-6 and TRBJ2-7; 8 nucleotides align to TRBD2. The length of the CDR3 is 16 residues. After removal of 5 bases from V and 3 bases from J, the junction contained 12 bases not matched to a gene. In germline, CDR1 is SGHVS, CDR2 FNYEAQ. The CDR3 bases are TGTGCCAGCAGCCCGTTAACGGTCGGGGGGGTCTACGAGCAGTACTTC. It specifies CASSPLTVGGVYEQYF.

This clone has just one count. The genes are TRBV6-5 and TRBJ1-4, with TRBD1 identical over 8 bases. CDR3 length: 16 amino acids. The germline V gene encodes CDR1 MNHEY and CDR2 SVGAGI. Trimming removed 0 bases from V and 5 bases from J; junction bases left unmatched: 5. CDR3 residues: CASSYSGTGGNEKLFF. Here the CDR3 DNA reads TGTGCCAGCAGTTACTCGGGAACAGGGGGGAATGAAAAACTGTTTTTT.

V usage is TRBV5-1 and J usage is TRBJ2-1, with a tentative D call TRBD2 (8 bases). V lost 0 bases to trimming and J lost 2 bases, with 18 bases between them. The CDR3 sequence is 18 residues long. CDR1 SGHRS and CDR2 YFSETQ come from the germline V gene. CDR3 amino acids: CASSLASGGGTAYNEQFF. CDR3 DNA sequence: TGCGCCAGCAGCTTGGCCTCTGGCGGGGGGACAGCCTACAATGAGCAGTTCTTC.

The CDR3 loop reads CSVEAREQDNEQFF. The CDR3 nucleotides are TGCAGCGTTGAGGCCCGCGAGCAGGACAATGAGCAGTTCTTC. The chain couples TRBV29-1 to TRBJ2-1; D is unresolved. There are 14 residues in the CDR3. V was pared by 3 bases and J by 5 bases, with 14 bases between. Germline V lookup: CDR1 SQVTM, CDR2 ANQGSEA.

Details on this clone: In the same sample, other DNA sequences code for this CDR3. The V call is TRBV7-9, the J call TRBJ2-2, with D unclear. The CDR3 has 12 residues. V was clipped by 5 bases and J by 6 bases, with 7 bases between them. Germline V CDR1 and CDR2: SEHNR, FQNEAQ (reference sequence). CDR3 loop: CASSVGAGELFF. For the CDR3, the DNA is TGTGCCAGCAGCGTTGGGGCCGGGGAGCTGTTTTTT.

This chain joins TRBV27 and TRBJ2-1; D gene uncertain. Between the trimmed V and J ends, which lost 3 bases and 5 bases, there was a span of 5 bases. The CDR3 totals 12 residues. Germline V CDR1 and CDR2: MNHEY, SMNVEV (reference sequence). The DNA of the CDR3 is TGTGCCAGCAGTTTGAGGCACAATGAGCAGTTCTTC. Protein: CASSLRHNEQFF.

The CDR3 reads CASSQEDVSGSLYEQYF. The DNA of the CDR3 is TGTGCCAGCAGCCAAGAGGACGTGAGCGGCTCCCTTTACGAGCAGTACTTC. This rearrangement joins TRBV4-2 to TRBJ2-7; TRBD2 is a possible D gene (5 bases). The CDR3 length is 17 residues. Germline V CDR1 and CDR2: LGHNA, YNFKEQ. Trimming removed 0 bases at V and 4 bases at J, with 19 bases between.

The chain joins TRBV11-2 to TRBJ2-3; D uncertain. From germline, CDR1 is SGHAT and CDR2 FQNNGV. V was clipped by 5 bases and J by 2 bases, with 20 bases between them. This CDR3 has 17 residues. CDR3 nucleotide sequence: TGTGCCAGCAGCACCCGCGGCAGGTTGGGGAACACAGATACGCAGTATTTT. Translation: CASSTRGRLGNTDTQYF.